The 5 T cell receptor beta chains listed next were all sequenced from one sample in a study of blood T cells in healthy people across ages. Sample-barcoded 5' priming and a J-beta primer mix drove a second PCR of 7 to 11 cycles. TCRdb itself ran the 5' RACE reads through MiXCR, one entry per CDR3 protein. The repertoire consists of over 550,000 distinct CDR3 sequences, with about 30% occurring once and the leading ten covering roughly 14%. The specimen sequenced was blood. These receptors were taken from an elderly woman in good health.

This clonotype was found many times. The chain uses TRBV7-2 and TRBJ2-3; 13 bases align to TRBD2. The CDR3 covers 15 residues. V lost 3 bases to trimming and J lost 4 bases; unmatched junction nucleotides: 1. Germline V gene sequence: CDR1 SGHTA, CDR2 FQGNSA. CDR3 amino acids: CASSLGLAGPDTQYF. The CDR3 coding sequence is TGTGCCAGCAGCTTGGGACTAGCGGGGCCAGATACGCAGTATTTT.

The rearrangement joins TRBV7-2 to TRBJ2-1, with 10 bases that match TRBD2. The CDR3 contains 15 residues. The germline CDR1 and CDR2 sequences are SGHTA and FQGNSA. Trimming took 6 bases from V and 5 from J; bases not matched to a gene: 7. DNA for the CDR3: TGTGCCAGCAGACTAAGCGGGGGGGCCGACAATGAGCAGTTCTTC. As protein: CASRLSGGADNEQFF.

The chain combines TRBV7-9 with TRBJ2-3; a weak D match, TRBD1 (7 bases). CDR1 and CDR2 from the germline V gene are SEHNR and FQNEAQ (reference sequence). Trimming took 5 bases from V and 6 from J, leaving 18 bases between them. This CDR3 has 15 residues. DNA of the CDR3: TGTGCCAGCAGCCCGCAGGGGGGCGCGGGGGATACGCAGTATTTT. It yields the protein CASSPQGGAGDTQYF. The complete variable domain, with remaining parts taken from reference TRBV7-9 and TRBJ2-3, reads DTGVSQNPRHKITKRGQNVTFRCDPISEHNRLYWYRQTLGQGPEFLTYFQNEAQLEKSRLLSDRFSAERPKGSFSTLEIQRTEQGDSAMYLCASSPQGGAGDTQYFGPGTRLTVL.

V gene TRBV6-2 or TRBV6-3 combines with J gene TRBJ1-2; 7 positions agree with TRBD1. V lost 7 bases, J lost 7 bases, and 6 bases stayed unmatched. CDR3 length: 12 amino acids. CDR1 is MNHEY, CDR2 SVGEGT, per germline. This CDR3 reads CASTIDRVGYTF. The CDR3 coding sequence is TGTGCCAGCACCATAGACAGGGTTGGCTACACCTTC.

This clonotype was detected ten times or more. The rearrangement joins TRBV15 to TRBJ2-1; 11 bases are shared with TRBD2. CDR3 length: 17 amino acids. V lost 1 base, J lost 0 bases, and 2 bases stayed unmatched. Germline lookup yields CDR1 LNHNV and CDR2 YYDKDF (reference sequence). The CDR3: CATSRALAGDSYNEQFF. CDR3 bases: TGTGCCACCAGCAGAGCACTAGCGGGGGACTCCTACAATGAGCAGTTCTTC.